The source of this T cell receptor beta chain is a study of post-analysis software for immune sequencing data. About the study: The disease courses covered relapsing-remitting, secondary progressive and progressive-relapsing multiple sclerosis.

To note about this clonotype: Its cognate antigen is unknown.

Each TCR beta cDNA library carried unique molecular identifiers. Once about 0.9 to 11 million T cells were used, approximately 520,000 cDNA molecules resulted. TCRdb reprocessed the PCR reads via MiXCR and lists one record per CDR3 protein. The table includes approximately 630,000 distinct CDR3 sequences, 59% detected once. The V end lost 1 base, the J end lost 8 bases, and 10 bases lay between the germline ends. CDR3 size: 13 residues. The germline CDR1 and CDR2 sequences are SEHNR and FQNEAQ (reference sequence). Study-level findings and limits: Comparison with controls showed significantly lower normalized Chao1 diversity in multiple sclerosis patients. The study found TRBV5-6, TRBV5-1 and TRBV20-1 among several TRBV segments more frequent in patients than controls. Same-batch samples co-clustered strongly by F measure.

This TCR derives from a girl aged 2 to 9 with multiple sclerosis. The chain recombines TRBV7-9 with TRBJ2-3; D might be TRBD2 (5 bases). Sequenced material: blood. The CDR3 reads CASSLDLRVTQYF. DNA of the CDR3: TGTGCCAGCAGCTTAGATCTGAGGGTTACGCAGTATTTT.